This T cell receptor beta chain appears in the sequencing data of a study of T cell repertoires in cytomegalovirus infection. Whole-study context: Selection of CMV epitopes for the study included recently identified HLA-C-restricted and well-studied HLA-B-restricted ones. CMV infection plus the matching HLA type was flagged by public TCR beta signatures.

Study-wide results and limits: Clonotype analysis showed dominance of the ex vivo response by HLA-C-restricted CMV-specific TCR beta clonotypes.

CDR3 length: 17 residues. J lost 5 bases, V lost 0 bases, and 9 bases had no gene match. The germline CDR1 and CDR2 sequences are LNHNV and YYDKDF (reference sequence). MiXCR, run by TCRdb on the reads, gives a single entry per CDR3 protein. The sample lists approximately 65,000 distinct CDR3 sequences; about 19% were seen once. A few counts support this clonotype. Its specificity is unknown. The genes are TRBV15 and TRBJ2-3; 9 bases map to TRBD2. Sequencing used CD8+ T cells from cultured PBMCs, obtained from culture after CMV antigen stimulation. The receptor's source is a human donor in good health (CMV status not recorded). Some clones in this sample may be carry-over from other donors' samples. CDR3 in amino acids: CATSRDSLRGGGDTQYF. The CDR3 nucleotides are TGTGCCACCAGCAGAGATTCCCTGCGGGGGGGCGGAGATACGCAGTATTTT.